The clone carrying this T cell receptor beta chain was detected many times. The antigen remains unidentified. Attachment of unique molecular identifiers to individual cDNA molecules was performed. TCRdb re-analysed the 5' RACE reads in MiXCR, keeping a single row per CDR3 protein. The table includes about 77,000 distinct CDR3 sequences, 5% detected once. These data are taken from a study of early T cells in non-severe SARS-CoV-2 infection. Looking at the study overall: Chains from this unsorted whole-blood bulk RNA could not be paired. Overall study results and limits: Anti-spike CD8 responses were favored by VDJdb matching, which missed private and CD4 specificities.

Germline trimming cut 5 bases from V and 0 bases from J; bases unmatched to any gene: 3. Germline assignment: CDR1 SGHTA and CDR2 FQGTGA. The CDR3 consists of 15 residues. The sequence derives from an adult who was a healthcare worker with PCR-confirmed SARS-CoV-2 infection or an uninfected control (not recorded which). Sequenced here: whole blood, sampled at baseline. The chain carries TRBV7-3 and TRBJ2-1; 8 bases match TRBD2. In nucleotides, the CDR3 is TGTGCCAGCAGCACAAGCGGGAGCTCCTACAATGAGCAGTTCTTC. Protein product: CASSTSGSSYNEQFF.